The clone carrying this T cell receptor (beta chain) was counted once. The ends were cut back, 4 bases at V and 8 bases at J, with 16 bases in the middle. The CDR3 totals 14 residues. Germline CDR1 reads SGHRS; CDR2 reads YFSETQ. Original methodology: Counts of nucleated cells, estimated from reference gene primer amplification, were obtained. Profiling relied on immunoSEQ multiplex PCR, and the TCRdb table lists in-frame clones only, not all of them. For V, J and clone size, that table is used; D and trimming come from the DNA. This table holds 30,000 to 45,000 clones, roughly 87% found once. These data originate in a study of blood T cell repertoires in COVID-19. Overall study: Nucleic acid was either cDNA or gDNA, and it came from T cells, B-cell-depleted T cells, or PBMCs.

The material sequenced was peripheral blood. This TCR derives from a human donor in a cohort sampled during active COVID-19. The genes are TRBV5-1 and TRBJ2-4; D is possibly TRBD1 (5 bases). DNA of the CDR3: TGCGCCAGCAGCCCGAATGCAGGGTCGGACATTCAGTACTTC. Protein: CASSPNAGSDIQYF.